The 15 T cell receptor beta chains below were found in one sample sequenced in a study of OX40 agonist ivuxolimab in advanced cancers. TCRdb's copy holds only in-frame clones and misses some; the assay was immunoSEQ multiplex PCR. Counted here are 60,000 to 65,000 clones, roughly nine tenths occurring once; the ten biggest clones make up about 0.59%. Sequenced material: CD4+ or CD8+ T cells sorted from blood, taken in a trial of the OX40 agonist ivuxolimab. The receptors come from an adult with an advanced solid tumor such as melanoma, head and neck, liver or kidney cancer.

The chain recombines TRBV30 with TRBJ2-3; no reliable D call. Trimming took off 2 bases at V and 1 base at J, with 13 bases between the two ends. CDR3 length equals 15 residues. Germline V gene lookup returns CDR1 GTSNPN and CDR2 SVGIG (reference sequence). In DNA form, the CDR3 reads TGTGCCTGGAGTCGACGGTCTCTCGGCACAGATACGCAGTATTTT. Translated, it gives CAWSRRSLGTDTQYF.

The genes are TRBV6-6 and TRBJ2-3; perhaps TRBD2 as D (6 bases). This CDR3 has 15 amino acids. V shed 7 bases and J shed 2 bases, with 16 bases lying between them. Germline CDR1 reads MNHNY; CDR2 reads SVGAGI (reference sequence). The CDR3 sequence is CASTPRAGTTDTQYF. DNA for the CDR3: TGTGCCAGCACCCCCCGGGCGGGAACCACAGATACGCAGTATTTT.

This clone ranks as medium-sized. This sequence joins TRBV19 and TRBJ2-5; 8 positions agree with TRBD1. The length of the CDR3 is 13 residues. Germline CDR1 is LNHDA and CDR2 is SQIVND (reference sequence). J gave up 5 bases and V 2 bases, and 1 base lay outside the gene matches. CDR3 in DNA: TGTGCCAGTAGTATACAGGGGGCCGAGACCCAGTACTTC. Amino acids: CASSIQGAETQYF.

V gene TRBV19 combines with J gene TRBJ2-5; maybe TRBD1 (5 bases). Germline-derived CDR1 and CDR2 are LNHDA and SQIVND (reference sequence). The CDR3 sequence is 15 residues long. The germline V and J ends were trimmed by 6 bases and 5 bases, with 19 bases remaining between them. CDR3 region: CASSPGNDGRETQYF. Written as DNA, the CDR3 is TGTGCCAGTAGCCCAGGGAATGATGGTAGGGAGACCCAGTACTTC.

This CDR3 reads CASNAVEAFF. The CDR3 DNA reads as TGTGCCAGCAATGCGGTCGAAGCTTTCTTT. The genes are TRBV6-6 and TRBJ1-1; D unresolved. V was shortened by 7 bases and J by 8 bases, with 8 bases between the two germline ends. The CDR3 spans 10 residues. Looked up from germline, CDR1 is MNHNY and CDR2 is SVGAGI (reference sequence).

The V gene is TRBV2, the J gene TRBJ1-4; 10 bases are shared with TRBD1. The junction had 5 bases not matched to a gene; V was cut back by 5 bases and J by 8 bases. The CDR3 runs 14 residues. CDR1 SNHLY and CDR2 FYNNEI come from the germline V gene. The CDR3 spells CASSRDRGEEKLFF. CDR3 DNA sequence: TGTGCCAGCAGTCGGGACAGGGGAGAGGAAAAACTGTTTTTT.

CDR3 DNA: TGTGCCAGCAGGAGACAGGGTGATGGAAATGAAAAACTGTTTTTT. This codes for CASRRQGDGNEKLFF. The chain combines TRBV2 with TRBJ1-4; 7 bases match TRBD1. Germline CDR1 is SNHLY and CDR2 is FYNNEI. The CDR3 has 15 amino acids. V lost 6 bases, J lost 5 bases, and 9 bases stayed unmatched.

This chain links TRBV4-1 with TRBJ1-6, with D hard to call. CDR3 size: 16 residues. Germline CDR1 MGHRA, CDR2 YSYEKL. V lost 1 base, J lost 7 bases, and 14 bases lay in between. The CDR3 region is CASSQVRVGLNSPLHF. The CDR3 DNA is TGCGCCAGCAGCCAAGTAAGAGTCGGGTTGAATTCACCCCTCCACTTT.

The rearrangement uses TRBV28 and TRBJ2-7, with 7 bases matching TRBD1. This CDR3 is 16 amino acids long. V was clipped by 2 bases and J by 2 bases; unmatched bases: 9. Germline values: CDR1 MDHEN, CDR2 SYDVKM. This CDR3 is CASSLETGTAPYEQYF. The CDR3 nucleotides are TGTGCCAGCAGTTTAGAAACCGGGACAGCCCCCTACGAGCAGTACTTC.

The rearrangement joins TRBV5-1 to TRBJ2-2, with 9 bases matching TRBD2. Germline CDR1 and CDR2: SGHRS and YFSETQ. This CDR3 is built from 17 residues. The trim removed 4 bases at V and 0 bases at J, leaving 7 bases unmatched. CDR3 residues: CASSHYSGSSNTGELFF. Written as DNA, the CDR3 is TGCGCCAGCAGCCACTATAGCGGGAGTTCGAACACCGGGGAGCTGTTTTTT.

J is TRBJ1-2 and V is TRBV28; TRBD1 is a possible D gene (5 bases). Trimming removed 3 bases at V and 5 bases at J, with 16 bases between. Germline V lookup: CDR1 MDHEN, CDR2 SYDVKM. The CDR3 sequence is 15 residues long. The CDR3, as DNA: TGTGCCAGCAGTTTCGAGGGGCAAGTTGATTATGGCTACACCTTC. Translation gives CASSFEGQVDYGYTF.

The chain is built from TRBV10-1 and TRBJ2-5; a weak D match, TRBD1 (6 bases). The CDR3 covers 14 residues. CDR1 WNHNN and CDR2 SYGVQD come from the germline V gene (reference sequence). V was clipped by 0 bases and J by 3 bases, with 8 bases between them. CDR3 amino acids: CASSESRTEETQYF. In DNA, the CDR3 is TGCGCCAGCAGTGAGTCGAGGACAGAAGAGACCCAGTACTTC.

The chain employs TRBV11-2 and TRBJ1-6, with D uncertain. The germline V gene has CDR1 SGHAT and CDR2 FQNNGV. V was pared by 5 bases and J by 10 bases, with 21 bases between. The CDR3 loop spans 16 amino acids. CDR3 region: CASSQNPGPFFSPLHF. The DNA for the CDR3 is TGTGCCAGCAGCCAGAATCCGGGTCCGTTTTTCTCACCCCTCCACTTT.

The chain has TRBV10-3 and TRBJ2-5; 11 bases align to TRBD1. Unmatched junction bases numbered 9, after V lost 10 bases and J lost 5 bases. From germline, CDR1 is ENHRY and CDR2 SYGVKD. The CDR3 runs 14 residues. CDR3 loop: CATGQGASSETQYF. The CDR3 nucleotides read TGTGCCACCGGACAGGGGGCTAGTTCGGAGACCCAGTACTTC.

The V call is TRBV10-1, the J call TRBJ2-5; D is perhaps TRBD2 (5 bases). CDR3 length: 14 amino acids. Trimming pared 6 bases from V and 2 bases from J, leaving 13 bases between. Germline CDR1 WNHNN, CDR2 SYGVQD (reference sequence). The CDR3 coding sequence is TGCGCCAGCAGCCGAGGGTTGGGGCAAGAGACCCAGTACTTC. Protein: CASSRGLGQETQYF.